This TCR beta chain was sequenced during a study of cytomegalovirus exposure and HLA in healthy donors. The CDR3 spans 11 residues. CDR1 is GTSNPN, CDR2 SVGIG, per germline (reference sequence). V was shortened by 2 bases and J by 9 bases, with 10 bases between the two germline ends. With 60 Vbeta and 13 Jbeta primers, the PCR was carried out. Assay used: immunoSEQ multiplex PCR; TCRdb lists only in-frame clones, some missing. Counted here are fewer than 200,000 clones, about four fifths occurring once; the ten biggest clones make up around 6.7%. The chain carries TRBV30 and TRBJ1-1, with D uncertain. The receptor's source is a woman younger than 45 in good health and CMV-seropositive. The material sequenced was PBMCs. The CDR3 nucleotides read TGTGCCTGGAGTTCAGGCAGTCAAGCTTTCTTT. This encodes CAWSSGSQAFF.